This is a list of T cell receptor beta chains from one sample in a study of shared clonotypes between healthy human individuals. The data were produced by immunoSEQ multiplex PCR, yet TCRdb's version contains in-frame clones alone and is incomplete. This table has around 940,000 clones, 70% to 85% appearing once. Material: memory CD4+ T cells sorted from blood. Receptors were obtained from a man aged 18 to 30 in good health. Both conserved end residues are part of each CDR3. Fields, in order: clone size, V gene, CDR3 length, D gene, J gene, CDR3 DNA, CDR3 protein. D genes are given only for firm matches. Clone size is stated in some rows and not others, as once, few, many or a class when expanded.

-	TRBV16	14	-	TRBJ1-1	TGTGCCAGCAGCCAATCCCGTGGGGGCTTTGAAGCTTTCTTT	CASSQSRGGFEAFF
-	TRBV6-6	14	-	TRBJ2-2	TGTGCCAGCACCGGGACGTCGAACACCGGGGAGCTGTTTTTT	CASTGTSNTGELFF
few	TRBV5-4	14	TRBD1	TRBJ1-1	TGTGCCAGCAGCTCCGGGACAGGGGTGACTGAAGCTTTCTTT	CASSSGTGVTEAFF
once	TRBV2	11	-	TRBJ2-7	TGTGCCAGCCGTTCGGGTCTGAGACAGTACTTC	CASRSGLRQYF
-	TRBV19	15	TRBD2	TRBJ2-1	TGTGCCAGTAGTATAGGGTGGCGGGAGAGGGATGAGCAGTTCTTC	CASSIGWRERDEQFF
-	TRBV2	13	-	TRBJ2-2	TGTGCCAGCAGTGATGAGCTTCCCGGGGAGCTGTTTTTT	CASSDELPGELFF
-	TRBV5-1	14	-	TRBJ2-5	TGCGCCAGCAGTCCCCCCGGAGTATGGGAGACCCAGTACTTC	CASSPPGVWETQYF
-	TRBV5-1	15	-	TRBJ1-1	TGCGCCAGCAGCTTGGATAACAGCTTGAACACTGAAGCTTTCTTT	CASSLDNSLNTEAFF
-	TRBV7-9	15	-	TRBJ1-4	TGTGCCAGCAGCTTAGGGTTTACCGGATCGGAAAAACTGTTTTTT	CASSLGFTGSEKLFF
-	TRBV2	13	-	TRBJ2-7	TGTGCCAGCAGTGAGTCGGCCTCCTGGGAGCAGTACTTC	CASSESASWEQYF
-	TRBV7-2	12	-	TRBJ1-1	TGTGCCAGCAGCTTAGTCGGCGCTGAAGCTTTCTTT	CASSLVGAEAFF
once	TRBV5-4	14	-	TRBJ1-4	TGTGCCAGCAGCTTCGGGGGGACTAATGAAAAACTGTTTTTT	CASSFGGTNEKLFF
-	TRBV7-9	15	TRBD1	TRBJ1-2	TGTGCCAGCAGCTTAGACAGGGGGCGCGACTATGGCTACACCTTC	CASSLDRGRDYGYTF
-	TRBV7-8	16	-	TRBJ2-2	TGTGCCAGCAGCCTGACAGGACTAGAAAGAGCCGGGGAGCTGTTTTTT	CASSLTGLERAGELFF
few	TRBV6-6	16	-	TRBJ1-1	TGTGCCAGCATTCCCCAATGGGGGGCGCTCGGCACTGAAGCTTTCTTT	CASIPQWGALGTEAFF
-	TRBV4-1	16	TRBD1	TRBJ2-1	TGCGCCAGCAGCCAAGTGCCAGGACAGGTTGTCAATGAGCAGTTCTTC	CASSQVPGQVVNEQFF
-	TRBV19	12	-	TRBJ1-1	TGTGCCAGTAACCAGGGAAAGACTGAAGCTTTCTTT	CASNQGKTEAFF
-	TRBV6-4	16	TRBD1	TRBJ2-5	TGTGCCAGCAGTGACCCCCAGGACAGGGGGCGGGAGACCCAGTACTTC	CASSDPQDRGRETQYF
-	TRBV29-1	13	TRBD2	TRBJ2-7	TGCAGCGTCACGGCGGGGGGGCCCTACGAGCAGTACTTC	CSVTAGGPYEQYF
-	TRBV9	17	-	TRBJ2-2	TGTGCCAGCAGCGTAGTTCCAGCGAAGACTAACACCGGGGAGCTGTTTTTT	CASSVVPAKTNTGELFF
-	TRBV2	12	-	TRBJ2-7	TGTGCCAGCAGTGGGGGCTCCTACGAGCAGTACTTC	CASSGGSYEQYF
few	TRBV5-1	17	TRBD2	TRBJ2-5	TGCGCCAGCAGCCGGGGACTAGCGGGAGCTGCCCAAGAGACCCAGTACTTC	CASSRGLAGAAQETQYF
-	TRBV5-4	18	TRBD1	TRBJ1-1	TGTGCCAGCAGCTTGGCCGGGGTAGTGGACAGGGCAAACACTGAAGCTTTCTTT	CASSLAGVVDRANTEAFF
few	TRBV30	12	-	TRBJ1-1	TGTGCCTGGAGTGTAGGGGGGGGTGAAGCTTTCTTT	CAWSVGGGEAFF
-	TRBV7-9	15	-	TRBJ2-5	TGTGCCAGCAGCTTGACCTCCGAGGGGGATGGGACCCAGTACTTC	CASSLTSEGDGTQYF
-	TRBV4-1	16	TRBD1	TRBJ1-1	TGCGCCAGCAGCCAAGCCCTACAGACAGGGCGCCGTGAAGCTTTCTTT	CASSQALQTGRREAFF
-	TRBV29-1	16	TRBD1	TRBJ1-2	TGCAGCGTCCAGAGGGACAGGGGAATTACTAACTATGGCTACACCTTC	CSVQRDRGITNYGYTF
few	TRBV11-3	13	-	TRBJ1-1	TGTGCCAGCAGCTTTCAGGCGAACACTGAAGCTTTCTTT	CASSFQANTEAFF
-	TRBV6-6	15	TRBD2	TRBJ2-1	TGTGCCAGCAGTAAACTAGCGGGAGCTTTCGCAGAGCAGTTCTTC	CASSKLAGAFAEQFF
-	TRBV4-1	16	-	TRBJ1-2	TGCGCCAGCAGCCAAGATATAGCCGGGGCACCCTATGGCTACACCTTC	CASSQDIAGAPYGYTF
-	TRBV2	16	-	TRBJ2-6	TGTGCCAGCAGTGAAGCCACAGGGCCCGGGGCCAACGTCCTGACTTTC	CASSEATGPGANVLTF
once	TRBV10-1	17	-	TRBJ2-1	TGCGCCAGCAGTGACCGTCGGGGAGGGGGTCTAGGGAATGAGCAGTTCTTC	CASSDRRGGGLGNEQFF
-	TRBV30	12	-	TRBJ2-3	TGTGCCTGGAGTGGGACAACAGATACGCAGTATTTT	CAWSGTTDTQYF
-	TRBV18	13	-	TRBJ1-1	TGTGCCAGCTCACCGACAGCGAACACTGAAGCTTTCTTT	CASSPTANTEAFF
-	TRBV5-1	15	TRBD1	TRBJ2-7	TGCGCCAGCAGCTACGGGACAGGAACTCCCTACGAGCAGTACTTC	CASSYGTGTPYEQYF
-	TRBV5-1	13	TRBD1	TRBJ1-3	TGCGCCAGCGGACAGGGGAGTGGAAACACCATATATTTT	CASGQGSGNTIYF
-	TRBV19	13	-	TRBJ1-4	TGTGCCAGTAGTGGGCAGGGAGGTGAAAAACTGTTTTTT	CASSGQGGEKLFF
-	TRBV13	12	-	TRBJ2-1	TGTGCCAGCAGCTCCAGCAACAATGAGCAGTTCTTC	CASSSSNNEQFF
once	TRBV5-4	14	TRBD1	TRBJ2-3	TGTGCCAGCAGCTCTCGACAGGGGGGAGATACGCAGTATTTT	CASSSRQGGDTQYF
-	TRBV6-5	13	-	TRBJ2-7	TGTGCCAGCAGTTACTCATACAGGGATGAGCAGTACTTC	CASSYSYRDEQYF
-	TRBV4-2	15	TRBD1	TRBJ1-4	TGTGCCAGCAGCCCGGGGACAGGCGTTAATGAAAAACTGTTTTTT	CASSPGTGVNEKLFF
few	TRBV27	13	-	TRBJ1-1	TGTGCCAGCAGTTTCACAGGGACCACTGAAGCTTTCTTT	CASSFTGTTEAFF
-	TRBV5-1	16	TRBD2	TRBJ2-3	TGCGCCAGCAGCTTGGCCTTGCGGGAGGGCACAGATACGCAGTATTTT	CASSLALREGTDTQYF
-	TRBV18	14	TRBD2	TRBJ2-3	TGTGCCAGCTCCAGACTAGCGGGCACAGATACGCAGTATTTT	CASSRLAGTDTQYF
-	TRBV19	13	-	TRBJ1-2	TGTGCCAGTAGTATAGATGGACAGTATGGCTACACCTTC	CASSIDGQYGYTF
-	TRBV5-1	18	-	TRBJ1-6	TGCGCCAGCAGCCCCCAGCCTAATTCTTTTAGGGGTAATTCACCCCTCCACTTT	CASSPQPNSFRGNSPLHF
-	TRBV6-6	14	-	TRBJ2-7	TGTGCCAGCAGTGCTGGGTGGGGTGTCTACGAGCAGTACTTC	CASSAGWGVYEQYF
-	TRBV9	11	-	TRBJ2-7	TGTGCCAGCAGCGCAACTTACGAGCAGTACTTC	CASSATYEQYF
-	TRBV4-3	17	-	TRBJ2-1	TGCGCCAGCAGCCTCCTAAACGGGCTAGGAACCTACAATGAGCAGTTCTTC	CASSLLNGLGTYNEQFF
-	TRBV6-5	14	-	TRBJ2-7	TGTGCCAGCAGTTACGGAGGGATTTCCTACGAGCAGTACTTC	CASSYGGISYEQYF
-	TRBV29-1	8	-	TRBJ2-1	TGCAGCGTTGAAGGGCAGTTCTTC	CSVEGQFF